This T cell receptor (beta chain) comes out of a study of shared clonotypes between healthy human individuals. This clone was detected only once. Its specificity is unknown. Deletions cut 5 bases from V and 4 bases from J, with 12 bases between. The CDR3 spans 14 residues. Germline CDR1 is ENHRY and CDR2 is SYGVKD. Authors' data handling: ImmunoSEQ yielded junction-only sequences lacking quality scores, so filtering differed. Data came from immunoSEQ multiplex PCR; TCRdb stores just in-frame clones and leaves some out. That table gives V, J and clone size, and the DNA gave D and trimming. The repertoire includes roughly 2 million clones, around 95% of them detected once, and 0.13% sits in the top ten. General study results and limits: Genetic and exposure-history diversity was limited by the small donor number.

The origin of this receptor is a man aged 18 to 30 in good health. The V and J genes are TRBV10-3 and TRBJ1-3; no clear D. Sequencing was performed on naive CD4+ T cells sorted from blood. Described subset: CD45RA+ positively selected. Here the CDR3 reads CAISREWQGNTIYF. The CDR3 DNA is TGTGCCATCAGTAGAGAGTGGCAGGGAAACACCATATATTTT.